These 21 T cell receptor beta chains came from one sample sequenced in a study of blood T cell repertoires in COVID-19. Some clones are missing from TCRdb's copy, which holds only in-frame ones; the method was immunoSEQ multiplex PCR. The profile shows tens of thousands of clones, approximately 88% of them singletons. The sample taken for sequencing was peripheral blood. The source is a man aged 35 to 55 with COVID-19, enrolled during active disease.

The rearrangement links TRBV9 to TRBJ1-5; no clear D gene. V lost 0 bases, J lost 7 bases, and 11 bases lay in between. From germline, CDR1 is SGDLS and CDR2 YYNGEE. This CDR3 contains 14 residues. This CDR3 reads CASSVGPTGQPQHF. CDR3 nucleotides: TGTGCCAGCAGCGTAGGGCCCACCGGGCAGCCCCAGCATTTT.

The table lists this clone with a count of one. The rearrangement joins TRBV18 to TRBJ1-3, with D possibly being TRBD1 (5 bases). The V gene lost 2 bases and the J gene lost 2 bases, with 13 bases spanning the gap. This CDR3 region has 16 residues. In germline, CDR1 is KGHSH, CDR2 LQKENI. The CDR3, as DNA: TGTGCCAGCTCACCAACCCAGGGTCCCACTGGAAACACCATATATTTT. Translation: CASSPTQGPTGNTIYF. The variable domain in full, completed from reference TRBV18 and TRBJ1-3, reads NAGVMQNPRHLVRRRGQEARLRCSPMKGHSHVYWYRQLPEEGLKFMVYLQKENIIDESGMPKERFSAEFPKEGPSILRIQQVVRGDSAAYFCASSPTQGPTGNTIYFGEGSWLTVV.

The chain is built from TRBV13 and TRBJ1-5; TRBD1 aligns across 8 bases. Germline V gene data show CDR1 as PRHDT and CDR2 as FYEKMQ (reference sequence). V lost 1 base and J lost 0; bases outside the gene matches: 11. This CDR3 spans 19 amino acids. CDR3 nucleotides: TGTGCCAGCAGCTTAGTACCCCGGACAGGGTTTGATAGCAATCAGCCCCAGCATTTT. Translated, it gives CASSLVPRTGFDSNQPQHF.

This clone was found a few times. This chain connects TRBV19 to TRBJ2-5; D may be TRBD2 (5 bases). The V and J ends lost 4 bases and 4 bases respectively, with 13 bases between them. CDR1 and CDR2 from the germline V gene are LNHDA and SQIVND (reference sequence). The CDR3 contains 14 residues. DNA for the CDR3: TGTGCCAGTAGTAACGGGGTGAGTGGAGAGACCCAGTACTTC. Amino acids: CASSNGVSGETQYF. The full variable domain, completed using reference TRBV19 and TRBJ2-5, is DGGITQSPKYLFRKEGQNVTLSCEQNLNHDAMYWYRQDPGQGLRLIYYSQIVNDFQKGDIAEGYSVSREKKESFPLTVTSAQKNPTAFYLCASSNGVSGETQYFGPGTRLLVL.

The gene calls are TRBV6-2 or TRBV6-3 and TRBJ1-5; 7 nucleotides agree with TRBD1. This CDR3 comprises 16 residues. V trimming: 6 bases; J trimming: 4 bases; junction bases outside the gene matches: 12. Germline assignment: CDR1 MNHEY and CDR2 SVGEGT. CDR3 loop: CASSKGAQGSNQPQHF. CDR3 DNA: TGTGCCAGCAGCAAGGGGGCTCAGGGTTCGAATCAGCCCCAGCATTTT.

This chain connects TRBV11-2 to TRBJ2-7; 10 nucleotides match TRBD1. CDR3 size: 12 residues. The V gene end was trimmed by 10 bases and the J gene end by 6 bases; junction bases not matched to a gene: 6. Per the germline V gene, CDR1 is SGHAT and CDR2 is FQNNGV. CDR3: CATGQGDGEQYF. The CDR3 DNA reads as TGTGCCACTGGACAGGGGGACGGCGAGCAGTACTTC.

The J gene is TRBJ2-7, the V gene TRBV5-4; D gene unclear. V lost 0 bases and J 7 bases, leaving 14 bases between the germline ends. Germline CDR1 and CDR2: SGHNT and YYREEE (reference sequence). The length of the CDR3 is 14 residues. CDR3 loop: CASSLGPNPVEQYF. The CDR3 DNA follows: TGTGCCAGCAGCTTGGGGCCGAACCCCGTGGAGCAGTACTTC.

The chain combines TRBV28 with TRBJ2-7, with 8 bases identical to TRBD1. The CDR3 runs 14 residues. V shed 6 bases and J 3 bases; nucleotides not matched to a gene: 7. Per germline, CDR1 MDHEN and CDR2 SYDVKM. The CDR3 protein is CASRPQGVFYEQYF. The CDR3, as DNA: TGTGCCAGCAGGCCACAGGGGGTTTTCTACGAGCAGTACTTC.

V is TRBV9 and J is TRBJ2-1, with TRBD1 matching over 7 bases. CDR3 length equals 15 residues. CDR1 and CDR2 from the germline V gene are SGDLS and YYNGEE. The ends lost 3 bases at V and 0 bases at J; junction bases unmatched: 3. The CDR3 here is CASSEGTASYNEQFF. As DNA, the CDR3 is TGTGCCAGCAGCGAAGGGACAGCCTCCTACAATGAGCAGTTCTTC.

The genes are TRBV5-6 and TRBJ2-7; possibly TRBD1 for D (5 bases). V lost 0 bases to trimming and J lost 7 bases, with 14 bases between them. This CDR3 region has 14 residues. Germline values: CDR1 SGHDT, CDR2 YYEEEE. For the CDR3, the DNA is TGTGCCAGCAGCTTGGGGGTAGGGGTAGAGGAGCAGTACTTC. Protein product: CASSLGVGVEEQYF.

This sequence joins TRBV2 and TRBJ2-5, with a weak D call TRBD1 (6 bases). Germline-derived CDR1 and CDR2 are SNHLY and FYNNEI. The V end was cut by 5 bases, the J end by 0 bases, with 7 bases between. This CDR3 region has 13 residues. CDR3 in amino acids: CASSRDNQETQYF. For the CDR3, the DNA is TGTGCCAGCAGTAGGGACAACCAAGAGACCCAGTACTTC.

The rearrangement joins TRBV30 to TRBJ2-7; 10 bases are shared with TRBD2. The CDR3 loop spans 18 amino acids. The V segment lost 0 bases and the J segment 4 bases; nucleotides outside the gene matches: 15. The germline CDR1 and CDR2 sequences are GTSNPN and SVGIG (reference sequence). The CDR3 bases are TGTGCCTGGAGTGTAAGGGCTAGCGGGAGATCAAATGGGTACGAGCAGTACTTC. As protein: CAWSVRASGRSNGYEQYF.

The chain joins TRBV7-9 to TRBJ1-2; possibly TRBD1 for D (5 bases). Trimming took 6 bases from V and 4 from J, leaving 15 bases between them. This CDR3 is built from 14 residues. The germline V gene has CDR1 SEHNR and CDR2 FQNEAQ (reference sequence). The DNA of the CDR3 is TGTGCCAGCAGTCCCGAAGGGGCGCCCTATGGCTACACCTTC. Encoded protein: CASSPEGAPYGYTF.

This chain links TRBV27 with TRBJ2-7, with a tentative D call TRBD2 (5 bases). Per germline, CDR1 MNHEY and CDR2 SMNVEV (reference sequence). The CDR3 length is 13 residues. The germline V and J ends were trimmed by 6 bases and 6 bases, with 15 bases remaining between them. The CDR3 DNA reads as TGTGCCAGCAGCGATTGGCAGGCGGGCGAGCAGTACTTC. Its translation is CASSDWQAGEQYF.

The V gene is TRBV2, the J gene TRBJ1-2; 10 bases line up with TRBD1. CDR3 size: 13 residues. The germline gives CDR1 SNHLY, CDR2 FYNNEI. V gave up 8 bases and J gave up 3 bases; unmatched junction bases: 3. The CDR3 is CASWDRGYYGYTF. The CDR3 DNA reads as TGTGCCAGCTGGGACAGGGGCTACTATGGCTACACCTTC.

The chain employs TRBV7-2 and TRBJ2-5, with D uncertain. Germline assignment: CDR1 SGHTA and CDR2 FQGNSA. The V gene lost 4 bases and the J gene lost 4 bases, with 4 bases spanning the gap. CDR3 size: 11 residues. CDR3 residues: CASSSRETQYF. CDR3 DNA: TGTGCCAGCAGCTCTAGAGAGACCCAGTACTTC.

CDR3 amino acids: CASSPRFPGTTPYNEQFF. The CDR3 nucleotides read TGTGCCAGCAGCCCCAGATTCCCCGGGACTACCCCTTACAATGAGCAGTTCTTC. The chain joins TRBV4-2 to TRBJ2-1; 7 nucleotides match TRBD2. This CDR3 contains 18 residues. J lost 4 bases, V lost 4 bases, and 16 bases had no gene match. The V gene's germline CDR1 is LGHNA and CDR2 YNFKEQ.

The chain joins TRBV15 to TRBJ2-4, with 9 bases that match TRBD1. V lost 5 bases, J lost 8 bases, and 7 bases stayed unmatched. The germline V gene has CDR1 LNHNV and CDR2 YYDKDF (reference sequence). This CDR3 has 14 amino acids. CDR3 residues: CATSQDRGLYIQYF. As DNA, the CDR3 is TGTGCCACCAGCCAGGACAGGGGCTTATACATTCAGTACTTC.

The chain joins TRBV7-9 to TRBJ2-7; the D is unclear. Germline CDR1 reads SEHNR; CDR2 reads FQNEAQ (reference sequence). The CDR3 is 14 residues long. Trimming shortened V by 1 base and J by 1 base, and 8 bases separated the two germline ends. As DNA, the CDR3 is TGTGCCAGCAGCTTAGACAGTGCTTCCTACGAGCAGTACTTC. Its protein product is CASSLDSASYEQYF.

This rearrangement joins TRBV7-8 to TRBJ1-4; TRBD1 agrees at 11 bases. From germline, CDR1 is SGHVS and CDR2 FQNEAQ. With 5 bases clipped from V and 7 bases from J, the junction kept 9 bases outside the gene matches. The CDR3 has 16 residues. CDR3 in amino acids: CASSVTGQGDGEKLFF. The CDR3 DNA sequence: TGTGCCAGCAGCGTAACGGGACAGGGGGATGGTGAAAAACTGTTTTTT.

A single count supports this clone. The chain carries TRBV5-4 and TRBJ2-5, with 8 bases lining up with TRBD2. Germline CDR1 SGHNT, CDR2 YYREEE (reference sequence). The CDR3 totals 15 residues. After removal of 4 bases from V and 4 bases from J, the junction contained 9 bases not matched to a gene. CDR3 sequence: CASSPGGAGGETQYF. For the CDR3, the DNA is TGTGCCAGCAGCCCTGGGGGGGCGGGAGGAGAGACCCAGTACTTC.